The next 3 T cell receptor beta chains were all read from a single sample in a study of blood T cell repertoires in COVID-19. Clones were sequenced by immunoSEQ multiplex PCR, and TCRdb holds only the in-frame ones, with some missing. The table has roughly 100,000 clones, around 92% seen once. Specimen: peripheral blood. The receptors here all came from a woman between 55 and 75 years old with acute or convalescent COVID-19.

This chain links TRBV5-1 with TRBJ2-5, with 12 nucleotides matching TRBD2. The ends lost 5 bases at V and 4 bases at J; junction bases unmatched: 3. The CDR3 has 14 amino acids. CDR1 and CDR2 from the germline V gene are SGHRS and YFSETQ. CDR3 protein: CASRAGLAGETQYF. The CDR3 DNA reads as TGCGCCAGCAGAGCGGGACTAGCGGGAGAGACCCAGTACTTC.

V and J are TRBV20-1 and TRBJ1-1; 7 bases fit TRBD1. CDR1 is DFQATT and CDR2 is SNEGSKA in the germline V gene (reference sequence). CDR3 length: 11 amino acids. The ends lost 4 bases at V and 7 bases at J; junction bases unmatched: 3. CDR3 bases: TGCAGTGCTACTCGACAGGGTGAAGCTTTCTTT. Encoded protein: CSATRQGEAFF.

The chain joins TRBV25-1 to TRBJ2-6, with 7 positions matching TRBD2. V trimming: 6 bases; J trimming: 5 bases; junction bases outside the gene matches: 16. The CDR3 has 18 residues. Germline V CDR1 and CDR2: MGHDK, SYGVNS. For the CDR3, the DNA is TGTGCCAGCAGCTCTAGGGAGGGGAAGCGTAGTAGGGCCAACGTCCTGACTTTC. Translation: CASSSREGKRSRANVLTF. Variable domain in full (rest from reference TRBV25-1 and TRBJ2-6): EADIYQTPRYLVIGTGKKITLECSQTMGHDKMYWYQQDPGMELHLIHYSYGVNSTEKGDLSSESTVSRIRTEHFPLTLESARPSHTSQYLCASSSREGKRSRANVLTFGAGSRLTVL.